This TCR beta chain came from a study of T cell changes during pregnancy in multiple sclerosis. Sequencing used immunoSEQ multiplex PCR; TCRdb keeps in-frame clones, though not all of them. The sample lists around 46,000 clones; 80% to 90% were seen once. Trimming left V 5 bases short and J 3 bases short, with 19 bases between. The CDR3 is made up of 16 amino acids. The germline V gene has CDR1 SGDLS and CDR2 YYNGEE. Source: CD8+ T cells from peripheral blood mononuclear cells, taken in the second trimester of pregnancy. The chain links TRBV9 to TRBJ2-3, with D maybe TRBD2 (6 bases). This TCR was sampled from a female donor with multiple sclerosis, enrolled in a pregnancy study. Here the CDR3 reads CASSQRGGDETDTQYF. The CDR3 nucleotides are TGTGCCAGCAGTCAAAGGGGAGGAGACGAAACAGATACGCAGTATTTT.